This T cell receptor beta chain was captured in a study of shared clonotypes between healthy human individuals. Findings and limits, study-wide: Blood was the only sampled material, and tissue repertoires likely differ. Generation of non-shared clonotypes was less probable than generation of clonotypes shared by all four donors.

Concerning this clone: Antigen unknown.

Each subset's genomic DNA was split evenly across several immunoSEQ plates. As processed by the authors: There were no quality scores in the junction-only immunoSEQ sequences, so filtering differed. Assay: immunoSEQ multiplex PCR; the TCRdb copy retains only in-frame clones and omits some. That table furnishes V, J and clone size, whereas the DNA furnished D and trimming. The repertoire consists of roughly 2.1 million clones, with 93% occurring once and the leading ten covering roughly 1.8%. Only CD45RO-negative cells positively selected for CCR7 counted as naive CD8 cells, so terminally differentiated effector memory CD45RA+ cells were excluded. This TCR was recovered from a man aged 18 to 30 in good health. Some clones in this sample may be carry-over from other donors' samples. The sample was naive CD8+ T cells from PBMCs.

DNA of the CDR3: TGTGCCAGCAGCCGCTCCCCCCCCAGGGTAGCGGGGAATGAGCAGTTCTTC. It encodes CASSRSPPRVAGNEQFF. This rearrangement joins TRBV5-6 to TRBJ2-1; TRBD2 matches 8 bases. With 4 bases clipped from V and 7 bases from J, the junction kept 16 bases outside the gene matches. Germline V gives CDR1 SGHDT, CDR2 YYEEEE. The CDR3 is 17 residues long.